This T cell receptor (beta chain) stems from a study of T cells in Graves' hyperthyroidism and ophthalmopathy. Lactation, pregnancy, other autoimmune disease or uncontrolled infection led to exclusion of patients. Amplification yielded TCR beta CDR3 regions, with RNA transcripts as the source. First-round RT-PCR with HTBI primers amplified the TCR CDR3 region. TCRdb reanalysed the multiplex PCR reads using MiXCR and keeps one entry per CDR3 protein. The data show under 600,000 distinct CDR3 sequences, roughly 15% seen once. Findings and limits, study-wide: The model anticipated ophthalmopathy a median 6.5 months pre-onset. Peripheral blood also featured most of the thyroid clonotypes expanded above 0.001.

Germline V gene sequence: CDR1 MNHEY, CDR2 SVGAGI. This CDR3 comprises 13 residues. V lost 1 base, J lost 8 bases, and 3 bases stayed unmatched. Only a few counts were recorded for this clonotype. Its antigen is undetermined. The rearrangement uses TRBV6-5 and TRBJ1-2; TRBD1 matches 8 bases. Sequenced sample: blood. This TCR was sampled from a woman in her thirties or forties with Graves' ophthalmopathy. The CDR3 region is CASSYWTGQGYTF. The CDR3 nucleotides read TGTGCCAGCAGTTACTGGACAGGGCAAGGCTACACCTTC.